One sample yielded the 23 T cell receptor beta chains listed below, sequenced in a study of T cell clusters in autoimmune cytopenias. Some 39,000 genome equivalents of blood DNA were amplified for TRB. TRB rearrangements were amplified by touch-down multiplex PCR with mixed TRB-A/B primers. After re-calling the multiplex PCR reads, TCRdb lists one entry per CDR3 protein, DNA absent. The sample includes roughly 6,900 distinct CDR3 sequences. This same sample was also part of a study on T cell repertoires in aging, cancer and after chemotherapy.

Sequencing was carried out using peripheral blood. These receptors all stem from a human donor in good health.

This chain connects TRBV19 to TRBJ2-7; the D call of TRBD2 rests on TCRdb alone, since no DNA is present to check it. Germline V CDR1 and CDR2: LNHDA, SQIVND (reference sequence). There are 15 residues in the CDR3. CDR3 residues: CASSPGLAGAYEQYF.

This sequence joins TRBV6-2 or TRBV6-3 and TRBJ1-2; TCRdb lists TRBD1, though no DNA is available to test this call. CDR1 is MNHEY and CDR2 is SVGEGT in the germline V gene. This CDR3 is 13 amino acids long. Here the CDR3 reads CASEGQPNYGYTF.

The chain recombines TRBV7-9 with TRBJ2-7; TCRdb's D call of TRBD1 is untestable without DNA. Germline CDR1 reads SEHNR; CDR2 reads FQNEAQ (reference sequence). The CDR3 spans 14 residues. CDR3 sequence reads: CASSSPPLAYEQYF.

This clonotype is called medium-sized based on its frequency. V is TRBV6-6 and J is TRBJ2-5; as DNA is missing, the TRBD2 call by TCRdb cannot be tested. Germline V gene lookup returns CDR1 MNHNY and CDR2 SVGAGI (reference sequence). The CDR3 consists of 13 residues. CDR3 amino acids: CASSDREEETQYF.

The chain links TRBV7-9 to TRBJ2-5; TCRdb lists TRBD1, though no DNA is available to test this call. CDR1 and CDR2 (germline): SEHNR, FQNEAQ (reference sequence). The CDR3 is made up of 14 amino acids. The CDR3 protein is CASSFMTGKETQYF.

The chain uses TRBV18 and TRBJ1-4; the TCRdb call, TRBD1, lacks DNA for checking. Germline assignment: CDR1 KGHSH and CDR2 LQKENI. There are 16 residues in the CDR3. The CDR3: CASSPTMGASNEKLFF.

Judged by frequency, this clonotype is medium-sized. The chain combines TRBV19 with TRBJ2-7. Germline assignment: CDR1 LNHDA and CDR2 SQIVND (reference sequence). The CDR3 is made up of 13 amino acids. The CDR3 is CASSTGRTYEQYF.

Measured by frequency, this clonotype is medium-sized. The chain joins TRBV5-4 to TRBJ2-3. The CDR3 is 16 amino acids. The V gene's germline CDR1 is SGHNT and CDR2 YYREEE (reference sequence). The CDR3 sequence: CASSHAQKIYTDTQYF.

This clonotype is labeled medium-sized based on frequency. The chain couples TRBV30 to TRBJ2-3; no DNA is available, so the TRBD1 call from TCRdb remains unchecked. This CDR3 has 12 amino acids. Per the germline V gene, CDR1 is GTSNPN and CDR2 is SVGIG (reference sequence). The chain's CDR3 is CAWDRGPDTQYF.

The chain employs TRBV6-2 or TRBV6-3 and TRBJ2-3; TCRdb's D gene call, TRBD1, goes unchecked for lack of DNA. This CDR3 is 14 amino acids long. Germline CDR1 reads MNHEY; CDR2 reads SVGEGT. CDR3 sequence reads: CASRGYTGTDTQYF.

The gene calls are TRBV6-6 and TRBJ1-2; TCRdb's D gene call, TRBD1, goes unchecked for lack of DNA. CDR3 length: 15 residues. The germline V gene encodes CDR1 MNHNY and CDR2 SVGAGI (reference sequence). The CDR3 loop is CASSPWTDPTGGYTF.

The CDR3 sequence: CASSFAGTSLRETQYF. The gene calls are TRBV7-2 and TRBJ2-5; TCRdb's assignment of TRBD2 cannot be checked, as there is no DNA. The CDR3 spans 16 residues. Germline CDR1 reads SGHTA; CDR2 reads FQGNSA.

The V and J genes are TRBV6-5 and TRBJ1-6; TCRdb's D gene call, TRBD1, goes unchecked for lack of DNA. CDR1 and CDR2 from the germline V gene are MNHEY and SVGAGI. The CDR3 spans 13 residues. This chain's CDR3 is CASTPGANSPLHF.

This clonotype ranks as medium-sized in terms of frequency. This sequence joins TRBV27 and TRBJ2-5; TCRdb's D gene call, TRBD2, goes unchecked for lack of DNA. Germline values: CDR1 MNHEY, CDR2 SMNVEV (reference sequence). CDR3 size: 16 residues. CDR3 region: CASSLNPAGGRETQYF.

This clonotype is classed as medium-sized by frequency. The chain joins TRBV6-4 to TRBJ2-1; TCRdb returns TRBD2, unconfirmable since there is no DNA. CDR3 length: 15 residues. Germline V CDR1 and CDR2: MRHNA, SNTAGT. This chain's CDR3 is CASSDLAGVSNEQFF.

The chain carries TRBV18 and TRBJ2-5. The V gene's germline CDR1 is KGHSH and CDR2 LQKENI. The CDR3 spans 12 residues. This CDR3 is CASSGTEETQYF.

According to its frequency, this clonotype is medium-sized (0.01 to 0.1%). The chain recombines TRBV30 with TRBJ2-7. CDR3 length equals 11 residues. Germline-derived CDR1 and CDR2 are GTSNPN and SVGIG (reference sequence). CDR3 region: CAWSHDHEQYF.

This clonotype ranks as medium-sized in terms of frequency. This chain links TRBV19 with TRBJ2-5; TCRdb's assignment of TRBD2 cannot be checked, as there is no DNA. There are 12 residues in the CDR3. Germline CDR1 is LNHDA and CDR2 is SQIVND (reference sequence). The CDR3 spells CASRTSGETQYF.

The gene calls are TRBV6-1 and TRBJ2-1. Germline values: CDR1 MNHNS, CDR2 SASEGT. This CDR3 is 18 amino acids long. CDR3: CASSGLHQAELAYNEQFF.

The chain employs TRBV24-1 and TRBJ2-2; TCRdb's D call of TRBD2 is untestable without DNA. Germline CDR1 is KGHDR and CDR2 is SFDVKD. The CDR3 runs 16 residues. The CDR3 region is CATSDKASGGSGELFF.

The chain carries TRBV30 and TRBJ2-7. This CDR3 comprises 11 residues. Per germline, CDR1 GTSNPN and CDR2 SVGIG (reference sequence). CDR3 loop: CAWSVTYEQYF.

J is TRBJ2-7 and V is TRBV10-3; TCRdb selects TRBD1, and the lack of DNA leaves this call unchecked. The CDR3 sequence is 18 residues long. Germline lookup yields CDR1 ENHRY and CDR2 SYGVKD. CDR3 loop: CAISGSGTRRSFGYEQYF.

This clonotype counts as medium-sized by frequency. The rearrangement links TRBV19 to TRBJ2-7; absent DNA, TCRdb's TRBD1 call cannot be checked. This CDR3 contains 11 residues. Germline V gene lookup returns CDR1 LNHDA and CDR2 SQIVND (reference sequence). The CDR3 reads CASTDRYEQYF.